These T cell receptor beta chains were read from a single sample in a study of blood T cell repertoires in COVID-19. The table came from immunoSEQ multiplex PCR; TCRdb's copy has only in-frame clones and leaves some out. The repertoire holds roughly 200,000 clones, with around 80% as singletons. Input material: peripheral blood. The receptors here all came from a man aged 45 to 65 who had recovered from COVID-19. The CDR3 runs from the conserved cysteine through the conserved F or W. The size field is filled for only some rows; it gives once, few, many or a size class.

-	TRBV24-1	TRBJ2-3	CATSRGPDTQYF
-	TRBV4-1	TRBJ1-1	CASSQDSMNTEAFF
-	TRBV19	TRBJ1-1	CASQLPGLNTEAFF
-	TRBV7-2	TRBJ2-7	CASSLDLAGREQYF
-	TRBV7-3	TRBJ2-7	CASSLRGASGPYEQYF
-	TRBV5-1	TRBJ2-2	CASSLSQGSGELFF
-	TRBV7-8	TRBJ2-1	CASSFGLAGGNEQFF
-	TRBV3-1/TRBV3-2	TRBJ2-7	CASSQVHRDSSEQYF
-	TRBV19	TRBJ1-2	CASSIQFSGYTF
many	TRBV18	TRBJ1-2	CASSSTGTQERYGYTF
-	TRBV7-9	TRBJ1-1	CASSFEGNTEAFF
once	TRBV7-8	TRBJ1-3	CASSQNPGAGNTIYF
-	TRBV6-5	TRBJ1-1	CASRRQGYRDTEAFF
few	TRBV11-2	TRBJ2-5	CASTYGLGSSTQYF
few	TRBV5-1	TRBJ1-6	CASSEAGGSSPLHF
-	TRBV7-2	TRBJ2-7	CASSLGSHSPYEQYF
once	TRBV4-2	TRBJ2-2	CASSHPTTNTGELFF
-	TRBV11-2	TRBJ2-1	CASSLRQVYNEQFF
-	TRBV6-5	TRBJ1-1	CASTIGGKYTEAFF
-	TRBV7-6	TRBJ2-6	CASTEGRPSGANVLTF
-	TRBV7-9	TRBJ1-1	CASSLWTGGSEAFF
-	TRBV5-4	TRBJ2-1	CASSSGSGSNEQFF
once	TRBV27	TRBJ1-6	CASKSVSENSPLHF
-	TRBV9	TRBJ2-1	CASSALSGIGDEQFF
-	TRBV5-6	TRBJ2-7	CASSLAGIGYEQYF
-	TRBV5-8	TRBJ2-1	CASSGRTRGNNEQFF
-	TRBV7-8	TRBJ2-6	CASSLGAGTGSGANVLTF
-	TRBV4-2	TRBJ1-2	CASSRGGGTNYGYTF
-	TRBV5-4	TRBJ2-1	CASSVGLAGGGSREQFF
-	TRBV7-7	TRBJ2-3	CASSPILAGGPNF
-	TRBV7-2	TRBJ2-3	CASSLGLPSTDTQYF
-	TRBV19	TRBJ1-5	CASRTIGTGQDQPQHF
once	TRBV7-8	TRBJ2-3	CASSSPINPGLAPHGTDTQYF
once	TRBV7-3	TRBJ2-1	CASSSSGRADNEQFF
-	TRBV30	TRBJ1-1	CAWSVSWNTEAFF
-	TRBV19	TRBJ2-2	CASSIDREVPGELFF
once	TRBV18	TRBJ2-3	CASSRGPLSTDTQYF
-	TRBV7-8	TRBJ1-1	CASSPRTGTGTEAFF
-	TRBV7-9	TRBJ2-2	CASSLAVTSGNTGELFF
-	TRBV25-1	TRBJ1-4	CASSLQGSAEKLFF
-	TRBV6-1	TRBJ1-4	CASSDLDWTTNEKLFF
-	TRBV3-1/TRBV3-2	TRBJ2-6	CASSQKLQGASAENVLTF
few	TRBV11-3	TRBJ2-2	CASSPNSGSGTGELFF
once	TRBV5-4	TRBJ2-1	CASTGTSGRRHNEQFF
-	TRBV7-9	TRBJ1-1	CALRRVGNTEAFF
-	TRBV19	TRBJ2-1	CASSPRRAGNPSYNEQFF
-	TRBV6-5	TRBJ1-5	CATSWTGGNQPQHF
many	TRBV7-6	TRBJ2-7	CASSNAWVSGSSYEQYF
-	TRBV12-3/TRBV12-4	TRBJ1-2	CASSLGGNYGYTF
-	TRBV6-6	TRBJ1-3	CASSPQGARGNTIYF
-	TRBV3-1/TRBV3-2	TRBJ2-1	CASSRPSGYNEQFF
-	TRBV6-5	TRBJ1-6	CASSIGYSPLHF
many	TRBV19	TRBJ2-7	CASSPTSVPYEQYF
-	TRBV18	TRBJ2-3	CASSPPAGDGDTQYF
-	TRBV11-2	TRBJ2-1	CASRNFRRGRANEQFF